One sample yielded the 5 T cell receptor beta chains listed below, sequenced in a study of blood T cell repertoires in COVID-19. Produced via immunoSEQ multiplex PCR; TCRdb's table is partial and in-frame only. The data contain approximately 290,000 clones, about 85% of them singletons. The sample was peripheral blood. The source of these receptors is a human donor with COVID-19, enrolled during active disease. The donor label of this sample is uncertain.

The J gene is TRBJ2-5, the V gene TRBV5-1; the match to TRBD1 covers 9 bases. Germline V gene data show CDR1 as SGHRS and CDR2 as YFSETQ. After removal of 0 bases from V and 4 bases from J, the junction contained 10 bases not matched to a gene. The CDR3 consists of 17 residues. The chain's CDR3 is CASSLVTGQGLGETQYF. The DNA of the CDR3 is TGCGCCAGCAGCTTGGTCACCGGACAGGGGTTGGGAGAGACCCAGTACTTC.

The V gene is TRBV14, the J gene TRBJ2-2; 11 bases map to TRBD2. The trim removed 4 bases at V and 0 bases at J, leaving 16 bases unmatched. CDR3 length: 21 residues. Per the germline V gene, CDR1 is SGHDN and CDR2 is FVKESK. CDR3 protein: CASSPNRGVAGGPANTGELFF. The CDR3 region has the DNA TGTGCCAGCAGCCCAAACAGGGGAGTAGCGGGAGGGCCGGCGAACACCGGGGAGCTGTTTTTT. Drawing the rest from reference TRBV14 and TRBJ2-2, the complete variable domain is EAGVTQFPSHSVIEKGQTVTLRCDPISGHDNLYWYRRVMGKEIKFLLHFVKESKQDESGMPNNRFLAERTGGTYSTLKVQPAELEDSGVYFCASSPNRGVAGGPANTGELFFGEGSRLTVL.

This clone came up a few times. The chain is built from TRBV4-1 and TRBJ1-4, with TRBD1 matching 9 bases. Germline CDR1 reads MGHRA; CDR2 reads YSYEKL. The CDR3 consists of 15 residues. V dropped 4 bases and J dropped 7; count of bases not matched to a gene: 7. CDR3 DNA: TGCGCCAGCAGCCTACAACAGGGGGCAGGTGAAAAACTGTTTTTT. This codes for CASSLQQGAGEKLFF.

The chain recombines TRBV30 with TRBJ1-1; perhaps TRBD1 as D (5 bases). V was cut by 3 bases and J by 3 bases, with 17 bases left in between. This CDR3 contains 15 residues. Germline lookup yields CDR1 GTSNPN and CDR2 SVGIG (reference sequence). As DNA, the CDR3 is TGTGCCTGGAGATTAATTCCCAGGGAGGACACTGAAGCTTTCTTT. It yields the protein CAWRLIPREDTEAFF.

The V gene is TRBV19, the J gene TRBJ1-1, with 11 bases identical to TRBD1. Germline CDR1 is LNHDA and CDR2 is SQIVND (reference sequence). This CDR3 contains 15 residues. The trim removed 4 bases at V and 2 bases at J, leaving 3 bases unmatched. The CDR3: CASSTGTGGNTEAFF. The CDR3 DNA reads TGTGCCAGTAGTACCGGGACAGGGGGTAACACTGAAGCTTTCTTT.